This T cell receptor beta chain was recorded in a study of cytotoxic CD8 clonotypes in ibrutinib-treated CLL. With regard to this clone: Its antigen is undetermined.

Whole-study results and caveats: Clonality grew at ibrutinib response; at progression, it decreased back toward baseline. There were few public clonotypes, and on treatment they contracted or stayed stable.

Investigators sourced around 2 micrograms of genomic DNA from cryopreserved PBMCs for TCR beta libraries. Libraries were prepared by immunoSEQ multiplex PCR; TCRdb keeps only in-frame clonotypes and omits some of them. The sample has a few hundred thousand clones; 80% are singletons. This receptor was taken from a human donor with chronic lymphocytic leukemia. The sequencing here drew on PBMCs, taken before ibrutinib treatment.

The CDR3 coding sequence is TGTGCCAGCAGCTTAGATTTGCGGGACTACAATGAGCAGTTCTTC. Encoded protein: CASSLDLRDYNEQFF. This chain uses TRBV11-3 with TRBJ2-1; possible D gene TRBD2, 6 bases. Germline-derived CDR1 and CDR2 are SGHNT and YENEEA. V was pared by 0 bases and J by 3 bases, with 9 bases between. This CDR3 has 15 residues.